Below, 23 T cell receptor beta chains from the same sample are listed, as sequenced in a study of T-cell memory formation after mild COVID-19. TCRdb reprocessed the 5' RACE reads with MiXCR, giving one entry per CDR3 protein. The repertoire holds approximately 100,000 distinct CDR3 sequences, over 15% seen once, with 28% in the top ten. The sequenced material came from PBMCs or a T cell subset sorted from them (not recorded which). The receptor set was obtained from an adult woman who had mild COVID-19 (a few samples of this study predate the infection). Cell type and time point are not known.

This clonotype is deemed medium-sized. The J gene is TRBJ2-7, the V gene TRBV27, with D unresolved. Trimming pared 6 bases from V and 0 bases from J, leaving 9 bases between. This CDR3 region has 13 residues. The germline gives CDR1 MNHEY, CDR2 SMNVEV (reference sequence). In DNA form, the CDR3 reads TGTGCCAGCAGAATGTTGAACTCCTACGAGCAGTACTTC. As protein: CASRMLNSYEQYF.

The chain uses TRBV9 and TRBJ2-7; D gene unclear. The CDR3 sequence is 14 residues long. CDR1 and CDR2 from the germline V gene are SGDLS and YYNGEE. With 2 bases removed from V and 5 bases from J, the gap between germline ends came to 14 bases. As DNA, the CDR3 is TGTGCCAGCAGCGTCGGGCCAAGTCCCCACGAGCAGTACTTC. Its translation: CASSVGPSPHEQYF.

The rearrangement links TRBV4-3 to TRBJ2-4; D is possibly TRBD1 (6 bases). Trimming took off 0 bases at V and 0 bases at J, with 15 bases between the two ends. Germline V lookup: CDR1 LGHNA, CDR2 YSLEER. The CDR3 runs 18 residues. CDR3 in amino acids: CASSQDSVGGVAKNIQYF. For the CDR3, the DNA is TGCGCCAGCAGCCAAGATTCGGTAGGGGGAGTAGCCAAAAACATTCAGTACTTC.

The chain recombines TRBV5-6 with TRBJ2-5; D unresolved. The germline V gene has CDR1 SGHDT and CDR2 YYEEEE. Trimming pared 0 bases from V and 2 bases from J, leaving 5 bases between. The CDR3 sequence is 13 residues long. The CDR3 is CASSLAAQETQYF. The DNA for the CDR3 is TGTGCCAGCAGCTTGGCGGCTCAAGAGACCCAGTACTTC.

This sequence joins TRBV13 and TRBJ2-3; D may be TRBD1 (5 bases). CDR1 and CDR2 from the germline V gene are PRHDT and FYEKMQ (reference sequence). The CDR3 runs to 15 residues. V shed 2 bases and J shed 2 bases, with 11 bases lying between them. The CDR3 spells CASSLRGMDTDTQYF. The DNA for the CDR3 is TGTGCCAGCAGCTTAAGGGGAATGGACACAGATACGCAGTATTTT.

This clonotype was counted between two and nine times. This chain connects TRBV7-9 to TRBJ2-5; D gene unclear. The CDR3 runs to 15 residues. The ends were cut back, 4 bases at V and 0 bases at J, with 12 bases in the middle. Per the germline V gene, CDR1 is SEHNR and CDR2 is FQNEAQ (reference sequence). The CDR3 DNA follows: TGTGCCAGCAGCTCTCCCCTTGGGTACCAAGAGACCCAGTACTTC. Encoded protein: CASSSPLGYQETQYF.

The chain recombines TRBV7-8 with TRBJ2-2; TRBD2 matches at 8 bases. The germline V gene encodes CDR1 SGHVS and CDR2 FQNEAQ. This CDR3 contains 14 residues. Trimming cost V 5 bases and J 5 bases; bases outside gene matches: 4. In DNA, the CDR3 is TGTGCCAGCAGCGCCCGCGGGGGGACCGGGGAGCTGTTTTTT. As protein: CASSARGGTGELFF.

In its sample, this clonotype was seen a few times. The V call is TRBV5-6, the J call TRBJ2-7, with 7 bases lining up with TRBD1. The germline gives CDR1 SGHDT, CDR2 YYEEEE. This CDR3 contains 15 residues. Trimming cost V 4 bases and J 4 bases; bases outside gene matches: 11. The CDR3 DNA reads TGTGCCAGCAGCGACTCCGGGACAGAACTTTACGAGCAGTACTTC. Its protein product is CASSDSGTELYEQYF.

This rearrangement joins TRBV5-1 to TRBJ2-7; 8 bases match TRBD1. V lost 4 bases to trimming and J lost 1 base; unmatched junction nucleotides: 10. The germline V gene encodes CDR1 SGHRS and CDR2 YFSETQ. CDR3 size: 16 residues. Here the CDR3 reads CASSTGQGYESYEQYF. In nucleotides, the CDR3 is TGCGCCAGCAGCACCGGACAGGGATACGAGTCCTACGAGCAGTACTTC. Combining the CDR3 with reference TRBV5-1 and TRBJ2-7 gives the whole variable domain KAGVTQTPRYLIKTRGQQVTLSCSPISGHRSVSWYQQTPGQGLQFLFEYFSETQRNKGNFPGRFSGRQFSNSRSEMNVSTLELGDSALYLCASSTGQGYESYEQYFGPGTRLTVT.

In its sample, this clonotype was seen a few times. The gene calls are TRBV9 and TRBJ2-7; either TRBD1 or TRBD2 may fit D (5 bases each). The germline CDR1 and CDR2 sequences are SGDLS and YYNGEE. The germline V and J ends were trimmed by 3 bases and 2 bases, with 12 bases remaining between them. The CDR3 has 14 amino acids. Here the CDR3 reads CASSGRDDTYEQYF. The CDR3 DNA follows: TGTGCCAGCAGCGGCCGGGACGACACCTACGAGCAGTACTTC.

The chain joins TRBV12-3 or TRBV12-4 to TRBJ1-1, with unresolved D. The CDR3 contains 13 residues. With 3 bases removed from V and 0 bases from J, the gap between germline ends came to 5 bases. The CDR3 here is CASSFIVNTEAFF. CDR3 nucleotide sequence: TGTGCCAGCAGTTTTATTGTGAACACTGAAGCTTTCTTT.

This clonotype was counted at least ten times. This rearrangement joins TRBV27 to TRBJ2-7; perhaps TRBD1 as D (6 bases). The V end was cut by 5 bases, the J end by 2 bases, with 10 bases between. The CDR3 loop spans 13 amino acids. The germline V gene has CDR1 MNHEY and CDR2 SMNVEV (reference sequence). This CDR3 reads CASSRDTPYEQYF. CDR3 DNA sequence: TGTGCCAGCAGTCGGGACACCCCCTACGAGCAGTACTTC.

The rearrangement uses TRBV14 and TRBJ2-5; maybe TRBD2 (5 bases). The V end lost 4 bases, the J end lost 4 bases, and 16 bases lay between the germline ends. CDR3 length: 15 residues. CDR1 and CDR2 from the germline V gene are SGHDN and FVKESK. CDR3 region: CASSLIVRRVETQYF. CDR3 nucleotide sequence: TGTGCCAGCAGCCTCATAGTCCGGCGGGTAGAGACCCAGTACTTC. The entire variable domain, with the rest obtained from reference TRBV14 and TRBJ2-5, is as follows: EAGVTQFPSHSVIEKGQTVTLRCDPISGHDNLYWYRRVMGKEIKFLLHFVKESKQDESGMPNNRFLAERTGGTYSTLKVQPAELEDSGVYFCASSLIVRRVETQYFGPGTRLLVL.

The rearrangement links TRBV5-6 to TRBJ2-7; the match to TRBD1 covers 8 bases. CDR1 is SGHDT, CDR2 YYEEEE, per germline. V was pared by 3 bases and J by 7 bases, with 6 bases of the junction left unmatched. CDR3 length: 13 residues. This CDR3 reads CASSWGTGREQYF. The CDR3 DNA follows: TGTGCCAGCAGCTGGGGGACAGGAAGGGAGCAGTACTTC.

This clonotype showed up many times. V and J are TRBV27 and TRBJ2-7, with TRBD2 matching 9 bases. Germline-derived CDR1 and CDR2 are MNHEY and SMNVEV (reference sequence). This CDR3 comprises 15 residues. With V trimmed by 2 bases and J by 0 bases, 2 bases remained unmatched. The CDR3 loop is CASSLGSGSSYEQYF. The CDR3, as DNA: TGTGCCAGCAGTTTAGGTAGCGGGAGCTCCTACGAGCAGTACTTC.

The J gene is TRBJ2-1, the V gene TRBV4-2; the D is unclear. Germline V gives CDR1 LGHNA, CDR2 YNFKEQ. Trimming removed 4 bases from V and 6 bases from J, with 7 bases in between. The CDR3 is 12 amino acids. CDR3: CASSRAFNEQFF. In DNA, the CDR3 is TGTGCCAGCAGCCGAGCGTTCAATGAGCAGTTCTTC.

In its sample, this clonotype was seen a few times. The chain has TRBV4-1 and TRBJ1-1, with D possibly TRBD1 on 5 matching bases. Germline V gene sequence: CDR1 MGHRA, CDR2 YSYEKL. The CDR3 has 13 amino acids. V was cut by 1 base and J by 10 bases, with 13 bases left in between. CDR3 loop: CASSQGVAGGAFF. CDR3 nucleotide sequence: TGCGCCAGCAGCCAAGGAGTAGCGGGGGGAGCTTTCTTT.

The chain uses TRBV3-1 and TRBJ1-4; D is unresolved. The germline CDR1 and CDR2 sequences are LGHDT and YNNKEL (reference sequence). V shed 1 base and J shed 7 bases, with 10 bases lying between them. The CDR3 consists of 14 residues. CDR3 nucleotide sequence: TGTGCCAGCAGCCAAGGTGCCGAAATTGAAAAACTGTTTTTT. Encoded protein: CASSQGAEIEKLFF.

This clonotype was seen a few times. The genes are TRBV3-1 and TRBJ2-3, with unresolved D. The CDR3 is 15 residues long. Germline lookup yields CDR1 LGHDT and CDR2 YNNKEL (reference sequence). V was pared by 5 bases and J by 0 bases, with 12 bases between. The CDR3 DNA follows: TGTGCCAGCAGCGAAGGGTACTCGAGCACAGATACGCAGTATTTT. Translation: CASSEGYSSTDTQYF.

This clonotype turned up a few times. In DNA, the CDR3 is TGTGCCAGCAGCTCTTTGGATCAGCCCCAGCATTTT. This encodes CASSSLDQPQHF. This chain links TRBV27 with TRBJ1-5; D uncertain. The CDR3 totals 12 residues. Trimming removed 6 bases at V and 5 bases at J, with 8 bases between. Germline V CDR1 and CDR2: MNHEY, SMNVEV (reference sequence).

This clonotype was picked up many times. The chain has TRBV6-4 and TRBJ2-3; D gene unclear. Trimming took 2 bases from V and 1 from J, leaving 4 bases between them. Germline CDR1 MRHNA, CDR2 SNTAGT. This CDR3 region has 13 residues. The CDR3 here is CASSDGGTDTQYF. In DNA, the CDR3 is TGTGCCAGCAGTGACGGGGGCACAGATACGCAGTATTTT.

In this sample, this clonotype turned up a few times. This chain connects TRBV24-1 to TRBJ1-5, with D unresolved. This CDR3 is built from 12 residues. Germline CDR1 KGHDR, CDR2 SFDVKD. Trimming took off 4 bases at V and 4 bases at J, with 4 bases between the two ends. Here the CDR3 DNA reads TGTGCCACCAGTGACCTGAATCAGCCCCAGCATTTT. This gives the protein CATSDLNQPQHF.

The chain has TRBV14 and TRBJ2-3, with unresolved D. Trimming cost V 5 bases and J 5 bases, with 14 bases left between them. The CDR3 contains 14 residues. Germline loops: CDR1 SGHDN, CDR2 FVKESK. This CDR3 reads CASSWVPTGDTQYF. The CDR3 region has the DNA TGTGCCAGCAGCTGGGTCCCAACGGGAGATACGCAGTATTTT.